The source of this T cell receptor (beta chain) is a study of CD8+CD57+ T cells in acquired aplastic anemia. Across the study: DNA per sorted CD4+ or CD8+ sample ranged about 0.17 to 30 ug, averaging 3.2 ug. The study's findings and limits: Patients and controls shared twenty-nine CD8+ CDR3 sequences. No significant patient-versus-control difference appeared in CD8+ Simpson's diversity.

As concerns this clonotype: What it binds is not known.

Profiling of TCR beta VDJ combinations and CDR3 sequences used genomic DNA as template. Each CDR3 protein is one row after TCRdb ran MiXCR on the reads. The repertoire holds a few hundred thousand distinct CDR3 sequences, with around 82% as singletons. The patients chosen for sequencing had shown expansion of CD8+CD57+ cells (detected by flow cytometry). Every patient presented with severe acquired aplastic anemia. In germline, CDR1 is SGHDN, CDR2 FVKESK. The CDR3 is made up of 15 amino acids. Deletions cut 1 base from V and 10 bases from J, with 19 bases between. The chain uses TRBV14 and TRBJ2-5, with D perhaps matching TRBD1 (5 bases). This sequence was found in a human donor with aplastic anemia. The specimen sequenced was sorted CD4+, CD8+, or CD8+CD57+ T cells (not recorded which) from PBMCs. CDR3 nucleotides: TGTGCCAGCAGCCAAGTTTTAGGGGCTTCACCCCTCCAGTACTTC. It codes for CASSQVLGASPLQYF.